The 27 T cell receptor beta chains below all came from one sample that was sequenced in a study of cytomegalovirus exposure and HLA in healthy donors. The table came from immunoSEQ multiplex PCR; TCRdb's copy has only in-frame clones and leaves some out. The sample has 150,000 to 200,000 clones; 85% are singletons. Sequencing was performed on PBMCs. The source of these receptors is a man between 18 and 29 years old in good health and CMV-seropositive.

The V gene is TRBV11-3, the J gene TRBJ1-1; D call uncertain. The V end lost 11 bases, the J end lost 7 bases, and 17 bases lay between the germline ends. CDR1 is SGHNT and CDR2 is YENEEA in the germline V gene. The CDR3 extends over 12 amino acids. CDR3 sequence: CASGGGEVEAFF. CDR3 bases: TGTGCCTCGGGAGGTGGGGAGGTTGAAGCTTTCTTT.

The chain is built from TRBV6-5 and TRBJ1-5; 8 nucleotides match TRBD1. Per the germline V gene, CDR1 is MNHEY and CDR2 is SVGAGI. The J segment lost 1 base and the V segment lost 6 bases, leaving 5 bases of the junction unmatched. This CDR3 spans 15 amino acids. The CDR3 is CASRTGGTSNQPQHF. The DNA for the CDR3 is TGTGCCAGCAGAACAGGGGGAACCAGCAATCAGCCCCAGCATTTT.

The chain combines TRBV28 with TRBJ2-5; possibly TRBD2 for D (6 bases). Deletions cut 1 base from V and 5 bases from J, with 8 bases between. The CDR3 extends over 13 amino acids. From germline, CDR1 is MDHEN and CDR2 SYDVKM. In DNA form, the CDR3 reads TGTGCCAGCAGTTTATTAGCGGCGGAGACCCAGTACTTC. Its translation: CASSLLAAETQYF.

As concerns this clone: Different DNA sequences within this sample yield the same CDR3. V gene TRBV28 combines with J gene TRBJ1-1; a possible D gene is TRBD1 (5 bases). Deletions cut 5 bases from V and 0 bases from J, with 10 bases between. The germline V gene has CDR1 MDHEN and CDR2 SYDVKM. The CDR3 sequence is 14 residues long. CDR3 nucleotides: TGTGCCAGCAGTCTTACAGGTCTGAACACTGAAGCTTTCTTT. The encoded protein is CASSLTGLNTEAFF. Together with reference TRBV28 and TRBJ1-1, the CDR3 gives the full variable domain: DVKVTQSSRYLVKRTGEKVFLECVQDMDHENMFWYRQDPGLGLRLIYFSYDVKMKEKGDIPEGYSVSREKKERFSLILESASTNQTSMYLCASSLTGLNTEAFFGQGTRLTVV.

The V call is TRBV7-2, the J call TRBJ1-2, with D possibly matching TRBD1 (5 bases). Per germline, CDR1 SGHTA and CDR2 FQGNSA. CDR3 length equals 14 residues. V lost 4 bases and J lost 5, with 14 bases in between. CDR3 sequence (DNA): TGTGCCAGCAGCTACAACCAGGGAAGATATGGCTACACCTTC. Amino acid sequence: CASSYNQGRYGYTF.

J is TRBJ1-5 and V is TRBV28; TRBD1 aligns across 9 bases. There are 18 residues in the CDR3. Germline V lookup: CDR1 MDHEN, CDR2 SYDVKM. Trimming took 6 bases from V and 0 from J; bases not matched to a gene: 12. The chain's CDR3 is CASSPRDRVKYSNQPQHF. CDR3 nucleotide sequence: TGTGCCAGCAGCCCTCGGGACAGGGTGAAATATAGCAATCAGCCCCAGCATTTT.

This clone was recorded many times. The same CDR3 is also encoded by other DNA sequences in this sample. This sequence joins TRBV18 and TRBJ2-7, with a weak D call TRBD2 (6 bases). The CDR3 consists of 15 residues. Trimming took off 0 bases at V and 4 bases at J, with 13 bases between the two ends. Germline V lookup: CDR1 KGHSH, CDR2 LQKENI. CDR3 loop: CASSPPRGGPYEQYF. The CDR3 DNA sequence: TGTGCCAGCTCACCACCACGGGGAGGCCCTTACGAGCAGTACTTC.

V and J are TRBV28 and TRBJ2-1; 7 bases are a match to TRBD2. This CDR3 has 15 residues. With 3 bases clipped from V and 2 bases from J, the junction kept 4 bases outside the gene matches. The germline V gene has CDR1 MDHEN and CDR2 SYDVKM. DNA of the CDR3: TGTGCCAGCAGTTTGTTTGGGGGGGCCTACAATGAGCAGTTCTTC. It yields the protein CASSLFGGAYNEQFF.

This chain links TRBV13 with TRBJ2-1, with a possible D match to TRBD1 (6 bases). The CDR3 contains 16 residues. Germline V gives CDR1 PRHDT, CDR2 FYEKMQ (reference sequence). V was pared by 0 bases and J by 2 bases, with 11 bases between. CDR3 sequence reads: CASSLGGDKPYNEQFF. CDR3 DNA: TGTGCCAGCAGCTTAGGCGGGGACAAACCCTACAATGAGCAGTTCTTC. Looking up the rest from reference TRBV13 and TRBJ2-1 gives the full variable domain: AAGVIQSPRHLIKEKRETATLKCYPIPRHDTVYWYQQGPGQDPQFLISFYEKMQSDKGSIPDRFSAQQFSDYHSELNMSSLELGDSALYFCASSLGGDKPYNEQFFGPGTRLTVL.

The genes are TRBV27 and TRBJ1-2; 7 bases match TRBD1. Germline V gene data show CDR1 as MNHEY and CDR2 as SMNVEV (reference sequence). The length of the CDR3 is 15 residues. J gave up 5 bases and V 3 bases, and 9 bases lay outside the gene matches. CDR3 in DNA: TGTGCCAGCAGTTTGCGGGGACAGCTCCTTTATGGCTACACCTTC. Protein product: CASSLRGQLLYGYTF.

This chain joins TRBV2 and TRBJ2-1; 7 bases map to TRBD1. The length of the CDR3 is 13 residues. Trimming removed 8 bases from V and 8 bases from J; junction bases left unmatched: 9. The V gene's germline CDR1 is SNHLY and CDR2 FYNNEI. In DNA form, the CDR3 reads TGTGCCAGCCATTCAGACAGGGCACATGAGCAGTTCTTC. It translates to CASHSDRAHEQFF.

V usage is TRBV2 and J usage is TRBJ1-5; 9 bases match TRBD1. Germline lookup yields CDR1 SNHLY and CDR2 FYNNEI. This CDR3 comprises 15 residues. V dropped 8 bases and J dropped 0; count of bases not matched to a gene: 5. The CDR3 DNA reads as TGTGCCAGCGCCGGACAGGGGCTTAGCAATCAGCCCCAGCATTTT. It specifies CASAGQGLSNQPQHF.

In this sample, this clone turned up a few times. The rearrangement links TRBV5-6 to TRBJ2-7, with 9 bases that match TRBD1. CDR3 length: 15 residues. J lost 7 bases, V lost 5 bases, and 13 bases had no gene match. CDR1 and CDR2 from the germline V gene are SGHDT and YYEEEE. CDR3 loop: CASRISGTGSREQYF. In nucleotides, the CDR3 is TGTGCCAGCAGAATTTCCGGGACAGGGTCGCGTGAGCAGTACTTC. Drawing the rest from reference TRBV5-6 and TRBJ2-7, the complete variable domain is DAGVTQSPTHLIKTRGQQVTLRCSPKSGHDTVSWYQQALGQGPQFIFQYYEEEERQRGNFPDRFSGHQFPNYSSELNVNALLLGDSALYLCASRISGTGSREQYFGPGTRLTVT.

The J gene is TRBJ2-7, the V gene TRBV1; TRBD1 is taken as the D call from the table, unchecked against the DNA. TRBV1 is noted as a pseudogene. This CDR3 spans 15 amino acids. The DNA of the CDR3 is TGCACCAGCAGCCAAGTTGGTGGAGGGGGCAGGGAGCAGTACTTC. It codes for CTSSQVGGGGREQYF.

The rearrangement joins TRBV28 to TRBJ1-2; TRBD1 matches 9 bases. The J segment lost 5 bases and the V segment lost 6 bases, leaving 4 bases of the junction unmatched. Germline CDR1 MDHEN, CDR2 SYDVKM. The CDR3 is 13 amino acids. CDR3 sequence: CASRGGQGYGYTF. CDR3 DNA sequence: TGTGCCAGCAGGGGGGGACAGGGATATGGCTACACCTTC.

This sequence joins TRBV28 and TRBJ2-5; tentatively, D is TRBD2 (5 bases). With 2 bases removed from V and 7 bases from J, the gap between germline ends came to 11 bases. There are 13 residues in the CDR3. Germline values: CDR1 MDHEN, CDR2 SYDVKM. DNA for the CDR3: TGTGCCAGCAGTTTAAAACCTGCGGGGACCCAGTACTTC. Amino acids: CASSLKPAGTQYF.

In this sample, this clone turned up once. The chain links TRBV6-1 to TRBJ2-7; 9 bases agree with TRBD1. J lost 6 bases, V lost 11 bases, and 8 bases had no gene match. The germline V gene encodes CDR1 MNHNS and CDR2 SASEGT. This CDR3 contains 12 residues. The CDR3 spells CASRTGAAEQYF. DNA of the CDR3: TGTGCCTCCCGGACAGGGGCGGCCGAGCAGTACTTC.

The chain carries TRBV29-1 and TRBJ1-2, with TRBD1 identical over 8 bases. CDR1 is SQVTM, CDR2 ANQGSEA, per germline. The CDR3 is 13 amino acids. The J segment lost 3 bases and the V segment lost 3 bases, leaving 3 bases of the junction unmatched. The CDR3 is CSVETGDHYGYTF. The CDR3 nucleotides read TGCAGCGTTGAGACAGGGGATCACTATGGCTACACCTTC.

The V gene is TRBV4-1, the J gene TRBJ2-7; 8 bases align to TRBD1. Germline-derived CDR1 and CDR2 are MGHRA and YSYEKL. Germline trimming cut 5 bases from V and 5 bases from J; bases unmatched to any gene: 5. The CDR3 has 13 amino acids. The CDR3 is CASSAGQGHEQYF. Written as DNA, the CDR3 is TGCGCCAGCAGCGCAGGACAGGGCCACGAGCAGTACTTC.

The V gene is TRBV7-6, the J gene TRBJ2-1, with D possibly being TRBD1 (5 bases). Germline CDR1 is SGHVS and CDR2 is FNYEAQ. Trimming took 2 bases from V and 5 from J, leaving 7 bases between them. This CDR3 spans 13 amino acids. In nucleotides, the CDR3 is TGTGCCAGCAGCTTATTAGGGGACAATGAGCAGTTCTTC. The encoded protein is CASSLLGDNEQFF. Looking up the rest from reference TRBV7-6 and TRBJ2-1 gives the full variable domain: GAGVSQSPRYKVTKRGQDVALRCDPISGHVSLYWYRQALGQGPEFLTYFNYEAQQDKSGLPNDRFSAERPEGSISTLTIQRTEQRDSAMYRCASSLLGDNEQFFGPGTRLTVL.

The chain has TRBV28 and TRBJ1-2, with D maybe TRBD1 (6 bases). The V end lost 2 bases, the J end lost 6 bases, and 16 bases lay between the germline ends. The CDR3 has 15 amino acids. Per germline, CDR1 MDHEN and CDR2 SYDVKM. The CDR3 sequence is CASSLNPSGANGYTF. CDR3 DNA: TGTGCCAGCAGTTTAAACCCCTCAGGGGCGAATGGCTACACCTTC.

For this clone: This same CDR3 is encoded by further DNA sequences in the sample. The chain has TRBV2 and TRBJ2-7; maybe TRBD1 (5 bases). The CDR3 runs to 16 residues. CDR1 SNHLY and CDR2 FYNNEI come from the germline V gene. The V and J ends lost 2 bases and 0 bases respectively, with 14 bases between them. The CDR3 nucleotides read TGTGCCAGCAGTGAAAGAGTGGCAGGGTACTCCTACGAGCAGTACTTC. As protein: CASSERVAGYSYEQYF.

The chain joins TRBV5-1 to TRBJ1-2; TRBD1 aligns across 7 bases. The V and J ends lost 1 base and 6 bases, in that order; junction bases with no gene match: 3. Germline values: CDR1 SGHRS, CDR2 YFSETQ. This CDR3 has 13 residues. This CDR3 reads CASSLPDRNGYTF. In DNA form, the CDR3 reads TGCGCCAGCAGCTTGCCGGACAGGAATGGCTACACCTTC.

V and J are TRBV7-9 and TRBJ2-2; 10 nucleotides align to TRBD1. This CDR3 spans 16 amino acids. The V segment lost 1 base and the J segment 5 bases; nucleotides outside the gene matches: 4. CDR1 and CDR2 from the germline V gene are SEHNR and FQNEAQ (reference sequence). The CDR3 reads CASSLEGTGVTGELFF. Written as DNA, the CDR3 is TGTGCCAGCAGCTTAGAAGGGACAGGGGTAACCGGGGAGCTGTTTTTT.

The J gene is TRBJ1-1, the V gene TRBV5-5; D uncertain. The CDR3 contains 14 residues. Germline CDR1 and CDR2: SGHKS and YYEKEE (reference sequence). The V end was cut by 2 bases, the J end by 4 bases, with 12 bases between. CDR3 protein: CASSFNLRGTEAFF. CDR3 coding DNA: TGTGCCAGCAGCTTTAACCTTCGGGGCACTGAAGCTTTCTTT.

A single count supports this clone. The genes are TRBV9 and TRBJ2-5; possibly TRBD1 for D (5 bases). V was cut by 3 bases and J by 6 bases, with 12 bases left in between. The CDR3 spans 13 residues. Germline values: CDR1 SGDLS, CDR2 YYNGEE. The CDR3 sequence is CASSGDQGKTQYF. CDR3 in DNA: TGTGCCAGCAGCGGAGACCAGGGAAAGACCCAGTACTTC.

The V gene is TRBV5-4, the J gene TRBJ2-7, with 7 bases aligning to TRBD1. Germline V lookup: CDR1 SGHNT, CDR2 YYREEE (reference sequence). This CDR3 contains 15 residues. The V gene end was trimmed by 4 bases and the J gene end by 5 bases; junction bases not matched to a gene: 12. The CDR3 sequence: CASSRPDRPEDEQYF. Here the CDR3 DNA reads TGTGCCAGCAGCCGTCCGGACAGGCCCGAGGACGAGCAGTACTTC.